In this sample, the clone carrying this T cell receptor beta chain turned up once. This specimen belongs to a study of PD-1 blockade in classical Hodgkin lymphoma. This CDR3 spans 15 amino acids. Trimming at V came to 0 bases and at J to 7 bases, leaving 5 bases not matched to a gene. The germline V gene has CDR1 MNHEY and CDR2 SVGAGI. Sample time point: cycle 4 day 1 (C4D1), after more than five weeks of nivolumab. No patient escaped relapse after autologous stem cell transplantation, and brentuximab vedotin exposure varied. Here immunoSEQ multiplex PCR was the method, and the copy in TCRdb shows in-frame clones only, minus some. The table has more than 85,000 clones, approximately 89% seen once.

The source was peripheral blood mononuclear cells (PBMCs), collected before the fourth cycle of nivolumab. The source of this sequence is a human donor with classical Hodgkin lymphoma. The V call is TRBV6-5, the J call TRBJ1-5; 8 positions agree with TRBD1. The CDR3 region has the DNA TGTGCCAGCAGTTACTCGCAGGGGGCAGGACAGCCCCAGCATTTT. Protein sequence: CASSYSQGAGQPQHF.